This TCR beta chain derives from a study of T cells in Graves' hyperthyroidism and ophthalmopathy. Broader study findings: The model made its ophthalmopathy prediction, and onset followed a median approximately 6 months later. Within blood appeared most thyroid clonotypes that had expanded above 0.001.

CDR1 and CDR2 (germline): SGHVS, FNYEAQ. The CDR3 length is 15 residues. The V end was cut by 3 bases, the J end by 5 bases, with 13 bases between. The study left out patients who had uncontrolled infection, other autoimmune disease, pregnancy or lactation. As regards this clonotype: Its antigen is still unknown.

The CDR3 regions of TCR beta were amplified from RNA transcripts. With the HTBI primer set, the TCR CDR3 went through a first round of RT-PCR. TCRdb passed the multiplex PCR reads through MiXCR, listing each CDR3 protein once. The table has about 580,000 distinct CDR3 sequences, roughly 50% seen once. The receptor comes from a woman aged 18-30 years with Graves' hyperthyroidism. Sequenced input: peripheral blood or thyroid tissue (not recorded which). This rearrangement joins TRBV7-6 to TRBJ1-4; maybe TRBD1 (5 bases). CDR3 in amino acids: CASSLSYRLNEKLFF. In nucleotides, the CDR3 is TGTGCCAGCAGCTTGAGCTACAGGCTCAATGAAAAACTGTTTTTT.